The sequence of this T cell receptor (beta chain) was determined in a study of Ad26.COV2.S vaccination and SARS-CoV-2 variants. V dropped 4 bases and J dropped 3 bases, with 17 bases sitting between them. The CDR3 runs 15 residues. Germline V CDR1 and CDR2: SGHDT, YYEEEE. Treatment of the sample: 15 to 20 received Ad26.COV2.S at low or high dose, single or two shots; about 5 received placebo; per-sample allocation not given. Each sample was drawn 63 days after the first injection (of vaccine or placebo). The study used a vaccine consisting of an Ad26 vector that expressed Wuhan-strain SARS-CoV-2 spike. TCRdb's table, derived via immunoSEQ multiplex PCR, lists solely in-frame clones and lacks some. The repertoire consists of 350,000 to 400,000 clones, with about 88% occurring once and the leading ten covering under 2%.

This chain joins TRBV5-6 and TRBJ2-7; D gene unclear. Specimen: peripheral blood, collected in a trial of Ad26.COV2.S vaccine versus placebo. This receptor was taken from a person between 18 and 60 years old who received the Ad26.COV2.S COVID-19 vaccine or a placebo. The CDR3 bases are TGTGCCAGCAGCCCCCTGAGAAGCGAGCTCTACGAGCAGTACTTC. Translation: CASSPLRSELYEQYF. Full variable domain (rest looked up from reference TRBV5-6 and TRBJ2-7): DAGVTQSPTHLIKTRGQQVTLRCSPKSGHDTVSWYQQALGQGPQFIFQYYEEEERQRGNFPDRFSGHQFPNYSSELNVNALLLGDSALYLCASSPLRSELYEQYFGPGTRLTVT.